One sample yielded the 10 T cell receptor beta chains listed below, sequenced in a study of response to subunit inactivated influenza vaccine. TCRdb independently ran MiXCR on the RT-PCR reads; one entry per CDR3 protein. The sample yields approximately 500,000 distinct CDR3 sequences, over 10% seen once. The sample consisted of PBMCs from blood, taken about 6 weeks after vaccination. The receptors here all came from a man aged 50 to 59 who received an inactivated influenza vaccine.

The table lists this clonotype with a few counts. The chain uses TRBV7-2 and TRBJ2-3; D remains ambiguous. V was pared by 1 base and J by 4 bases, with 18 bases between. This CDR3 spans 17 amino acids. CDR1 SGHTA and CDR2 FQGNSA come from the germline V gene. The CDR3 sequence is CASSLGTDRVLSDTQYF. CDR3 coding DNA: TGTGCCAGCAGCTTAGGAACGGACCGGGTCCTGTCAGATACGCAGTATTTT.

This clonotype has a handful of counts. The chain carries TRBV29-1 and TRBJ2-1, with 13 bases matching TRBD2. The germline gives CDR1 SQVTM, CDR2 ANQGSEA. The CDR3 covers 15 residues. V was clipped by 7 bases and J by 5 bases; unmatched bases: 8. The CDR3 nucleotides are TGCAGCGCATCGGGACTAGCGGGGCCCAACAATGAGCAGTTCTTC. Its translation: CSASGLAGPNNEQFF.

In this sample, this clonotype turned up many times. V usage is TRBV5-1 and J usage is TRBJ2-1; D assignment may be TRBD1 or TRBD2 (5 bases each). V was trimmed by 4 bases and J by 4 bases, leaving 21 bases between them. Germline CDR1 SGHRS, CDR2 YFSETQ. The CDR3 contains 17 residues. The chain's CDR3 is CASSPDWGRIVYNEQFF. For the CDR3, the DNA is TGCGCCAGCAGCCCCGACTGGGGGAGAATTGTATACAATGAGCAGTTCTTC.

This clonotype has just a few counts. The CDR3 DNA is TGTGCCAGCAGCTTGGGGGGACAGGGCTACAATGAGCAGTTCTTC. Translating gives CASSLGGQGYNEQFF. V usage is TRBV5-5 and J usage is TRBJ2-1; 9 nucleotides match TRBD1. CDR1 and CDR2 (germline): SGHKS, YYEKEE (reference sequence). The CDR3 runs to 15 residues. The V segment lost 0 bases and the J segment 3 bases; nucleotides outside the gene matches: 1.

The J gene is TRBJ1-1, the V gene TRBV6-2 or TRBV6-3, with D uncertain. The CDR3 extends over 13 amino acids. Germline lookup yields CDR1 MNHEY and CDR2 SVGEGT. Trimming left V 2 bases short and J 0 bases short, with 4 bases between. DNA of the CDR3: TGTGCCAGCAGTTACACGATGAACACTGAAGCTTTCTTT. Translating gives CASSYTMNTEAFF.

This rearrangement joins TRBV4-3 to TRBJ2-1; possible D gene TRBD2, 6 bases. This CDR3 region has 15 residues. The germline V gene has CDR1 LGHNA and CDR2 YSLEER. Trimming pared 0 bases from V and 8 bases from J, leaving 14 bases between. CDR3 DNA: TGCGCCAGCAGCCAAGATCCACGAGCGGGCGATGAGCAGTTCTTC. This gives the protein CASSQDPRAGDEQFF.

The CDR3 DNA reads TGTGCCAGCAGCCACTCACGACTAGCGGGAGGGCAGTGGGATGAGCAGTTCTTC. Residues: CASSHSRLAGGQWDEQFF. The chain carries TRBV3-1 and TRBJ2-1; 14 bases match TRBD2. Trimming took 3 bases from V and 8 from J; bases not matched to a gene: 12. The CDR3 spans 18 residues. The germline V gene has CDR1 LGHDT and CDR2 YNNKEL (reference sequence).

V and J are TRBV20-1 and TRBJ1-1; D possibly corresponds to TRBD1 (6 bases). Trimming cost V 1 base and J 4 bases, with 13 bases left between them. This CDR3 has 14 residues. Germline V lookup: CDR1 DFQATT, CDR2 SNEGSKA (reference sequence). CDR3: CSARVPSRGTEAFF. The CDR3 nucleotides read TGCAGTGCTAGAGTCCCCAGCAGGGGCACTGAAGCTTTCTTT.

This clonotype was found a few times. The chain couples TRBV29-1 to TRBJ1-5; no definite D call. V shed 6 bases and J shed 0 bases, with 21 bases lying between them. CDR3 length: 17 amino acids. Germline V gene sequence: CDR1 SQVTM, CDR2 ANQGSEA. CDR3 protein: CSVHKWGARYSNQPQHF. CDR3 nucleotides: TGCAGCGTCCACAAGTGGGGAGCTCGCTATAGCAATCAGCCCCAGCATTTT.

This clonotype was observed many times. The chain uses TRBV29-1 and TRBJ2-5; D is perhaps TRBD1 (5 bases). V was shortened by 7 bases and J by 2 bases, with 17 bases between the two germline ends. The V gene's germline CDR1 is SQVTM and CDR2 ANQGSEA. This CDR3 is built from 14 residues. The CDR3, as DNA: TGCAGCGCCCAACCCCGCGGACAACAAGAGACCCAGTACTTC. It yields the protein CSAQPRGQQETQYF.